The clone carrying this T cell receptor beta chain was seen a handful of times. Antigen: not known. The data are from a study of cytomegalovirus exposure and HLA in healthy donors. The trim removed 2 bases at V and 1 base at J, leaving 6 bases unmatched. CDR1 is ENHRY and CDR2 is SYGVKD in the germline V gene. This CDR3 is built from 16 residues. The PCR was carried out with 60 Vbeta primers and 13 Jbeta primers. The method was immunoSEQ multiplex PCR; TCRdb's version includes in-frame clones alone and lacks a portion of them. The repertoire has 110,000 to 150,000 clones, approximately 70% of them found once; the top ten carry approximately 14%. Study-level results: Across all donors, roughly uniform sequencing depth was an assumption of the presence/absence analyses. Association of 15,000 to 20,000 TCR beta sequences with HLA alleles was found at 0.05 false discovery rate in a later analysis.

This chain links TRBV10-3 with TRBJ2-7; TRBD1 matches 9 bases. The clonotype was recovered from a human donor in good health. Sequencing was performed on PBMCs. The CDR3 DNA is TGTGCCATCAGTGAGAAAGACAGGGGGTCTTCCTACGAGCAGTACTTC. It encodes CAISEKDRGSSYEQYF.